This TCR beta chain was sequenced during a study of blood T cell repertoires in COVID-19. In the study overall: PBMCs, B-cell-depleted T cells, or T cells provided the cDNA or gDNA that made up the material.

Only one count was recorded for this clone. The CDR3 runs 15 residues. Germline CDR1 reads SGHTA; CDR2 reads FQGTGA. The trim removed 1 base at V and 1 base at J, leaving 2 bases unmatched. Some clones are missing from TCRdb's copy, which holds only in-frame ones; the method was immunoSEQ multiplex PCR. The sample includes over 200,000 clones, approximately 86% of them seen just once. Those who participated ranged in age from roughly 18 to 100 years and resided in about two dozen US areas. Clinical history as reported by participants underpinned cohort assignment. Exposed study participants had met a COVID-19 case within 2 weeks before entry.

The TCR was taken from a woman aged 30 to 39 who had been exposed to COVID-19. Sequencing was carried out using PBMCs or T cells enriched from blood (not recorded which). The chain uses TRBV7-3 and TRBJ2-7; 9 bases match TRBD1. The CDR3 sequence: CASSLIGTGSYEQYF. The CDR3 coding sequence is TGTGCCAGCAGCTTAATAGGGACAGGGTCCTACGAGCAGTACTTC. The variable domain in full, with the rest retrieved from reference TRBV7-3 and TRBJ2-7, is GAGVSQTPSNKVTEKGKYVELRCDPISGHTALYWYRQSLGQGPEFLIYFQGTGAADDSGLPNDRFFAVRPEGSVSTLKIQRTERGDSAVYLCASSLIGTGSYEQYFGPGTRLTVT.